One sample yielded the 5 T cell receptor beta chains listed below, sequenced in a study of CD8+CD57+ T cells in acquired aplastic anemia. Only patients with CD8+CD57+ cell expansion on flow cytometry were chosen for sequencing. Genomic DNA provided the template from which TCR beta VDJ and CDR3 profiles were obtained. TCRdb re-analysed the reads in MiXCR, keeping a single row per CDR3 protein. The top ten hold about 1.7% of the sample, which has 180,000 or so distinct CDR3 sequences, around half seen once. The sample consisted of sorted CD4+, CD8+, or CD8+CD57+ T cells (not recorded which) from PBMCs. The source is a human donor with aplastic anemia.

Ten or more counts support this clonotype. The rearrangement links TRBV9 to TRBJ1-6; D unresolved. CDR3 length: 15 residues. The germline gives CDR1 SGDLS, CDR2 YYNGEE. Trimming took off 0 bases at V and 7 bases at J, with 11 bases between the two ends. Here the CDR3 DNA reads TGTGCCAGCAGCGTAGAAGGTGTGGGAAATTCACCCCTCCACTTT. Encoded protein: CASSVEGVGNSPLHF.

This clonotype came up many times. The chain joins TRBV19 to TRBJ1-6; D is perhaps TRBD1 (5 bases). The CDR3 has 15 amino acids. V lost 5 bases and J lost 10, with 18 bases in between. CDR1 and CDR2 from the germline V gene are LNHDA and SQIVND (reference sequence). The CDR3 DNA reads TGTGCCAGTAGTTTCCTACACGGGGGGAACTCACCCCTCCACTTT. Translating gives CASSFLHGGNSPLHF. Variable domain in full (rest from reference TRBV19 and TRBJ1-6): DGGITQSPKYLFRKEGQNVTLSCEQNLNHDAMYWYRQDPGQGLRLIYYSQIVNDFQKGDIAEGYSVSREKKESFPLTVTSAQKNPTAFYLCASSFLHGGNSPLHFGNGTRLTVT.

This clonotype appeared many times. The junction shows a germline mismatch at one end, possibly a read error. The chain joins TRBV7-9 to TRBJ1-1; no reliable D call. Germline V gene data show CDR1 as SEHNR and CDR2 as FQNEAQ (reference sequence). This CDR3 spans 15 amino acids. The CDR3 DNA reads TGTGTCAGCAGCTCCCTGGTGGCAACGAACACTGAAGCTTTCTTT. It yields the protein CVSSSLVATNTEAFF.

This clonotype was seen only a few times. A much larger clone differs by one base, so this may be a read error. The genes are TRBV7-3 and TRBJ1-1, with 7 bases identical to TRBD1. CDR1 is SGHTA, CDR2 FQGTGA, per germline. The length of the CDR3 is 14 residues. This chain's CDR3 is CASSQPGQNTEALF. The CDR3 DNA sequence: TGTGCCAGCAGCCAACCGGGACAGAACACTGAAGCTCTCTTT.

This sequence joins TRBV19 and TRBJ2-3, with D maybe TRBD1 (5 bases). With 9 bases removed from V and 2 bases from J, the gap between germline ends came to 21 bases. CDR1 LNHDA and CDR2 SQIVND come from the germline V gene (reference sequence). The CDR3 runs to 16 residues. CDR3 sequence reads: CASARIWADTTDTQYF. As DNA, the CDR3 is TGTGCCAGCGCCCGTATTTGGGCGGACACCACAGATACGCAGTATTTT.